This record looks at one T cell receptor (beta chain) sequence and its context. The data are from a study of T cell changes during pregnancy in multiple sclerosis. Generated by immunoSEQ multiplex PCR, the TCRdb table keeps only in-frame clones and is missing some. Here the sample spans about 60,000 clones, 90% to 95% being singletons. The CDR3 totals 17 residues. The sequence was obtained from a female donor with multiple sclerosis, enrolled in a pregnancy study. The chain uses TRBV1 and TRBJ2-2; the table's D call, TRBD2, has no DNA check behind it. TRBV1 is a documented pseudogene. The sequencing here drew on peripheral blood, taken after pregnancy. CDR3 amino acids: CTSSQGLAGSNTGELFF. CDR3 bases: TGCACCAGCAGCCAAGGCCTAGCGGGCTCGAACACCGGGGAGCTGTTTTTT.